The 2 T cell receptor beta chains given below trace back to one sample, sequenced in a study of T cell repertoires in cytomegalovirus infection. Using its own MiXCR run on the reads, TCRdb lists one record per CDR3 protein. The table shows approximately 500,000 distinct CDR3 sequences, with about 11% occurring only once. The sample was PBMCs. The origin of the receptors is a human donor in good health (CMV status not recorded). Some clones in this sample may be carry-over from other donors' samples.

This clonotype was picked up many times. V gene TRBV19 combines with J gene TRBJ1-5; TRBD1 might be the D (6 bases). The V end was cut by 9 bases, the J end by 0 bases, with 9 bases between. The CDR3 is made up of 13 amino acids. The germline V gene encodes CDR1 LNHDA and CDR2 SQIVND (reference sequence). The CDR3 loop reads CASGTNSNQPQHF. Written as DNA, the CDR3 is TGTGCCAGCGGGACAAATAGCAATCAGCCCCAGCATTTT.

This clonotype has just a few counts. A much more abundant neighbour one base away suggests this may be a read error. The chain uses TRBV11-2 and TRBJ1-2; D is uncertain. The CDR3 consists of 13 residues. The germline V gene has CDR1 SGHAT and CDR2 FQNNGV. The chain's CDR3 is CASTLVGSNGHTF. CDR3 nucleotides: TGTGCCAGCACTCTGGTGGGGTCGAATGGCCACACCTTC.